This TCR beta chain was documented in a study of T cells in localized non-small cell lung cancer. Study-wide results and caveats: Highest T cell clonality was seen in uninvolved adjacent lung, surpassing that measured in tumor. Since sequencing was restricted to only one region of the tumor, intratumor heterogeneity remains a possibility. In adjacent lung, a median roughly 58 of the top 100 tumor clones were found.

As for this clone: The antigen is undetermined.

Here immunoSEQ multiplex PCR was the method, and the copy in TCRdb shows in-frame clones only, minus some. The sample lists roughly 72,000 clones, 80% occurring once. The CDR3 is made up of 15 amino acids. Germline V gene data show CDR1 as ENHRY and CDR2 as SYGVKD. Trimming cost V 0 bases and J 0 bases, with 6 bases left between them. V gene TRBV10-3 combines with J gene TRBJ2-1; D remains ambiguous. The source material was peripheral blood, sampled before any cancer treatment. This TCR was sampled from a female donor aged 60 or older with stage I lung adenocarcinoma. CDR3 region: CAISESSFSYNEQFF. CDR3 coding DNA: TGTGCCATCAGTGAGTCTTCCTTCTCCTACAATGAGCAGTTCTTC.